This TCR beta chain was sequenced during a study of Graves' ophthalmopathy and Graves' hyperthyroidism. Overall study results and limits: Clonotypes were expanded in thyroid at above 0.001 frequency, and most also appeared in blood. Its predictions of ophthalmopathy progression gave the model 70.59% sensitivity and 72.22% specificity.

The CDR3 loop spans 14 amino acids. CDR1 GTSNPN and CDR2 SVGIG come from the germline V gene (reference sequence). Trimming took 3 bases from V and 3 from J; bases not matched to a gene: 7. Of note for this clonotype: Its antigen is undetermined.

Amplification of the TCR beta CDR3 regions used RNA transcripts (as template). Second-round multiplex PCR came after first-round RT-PCR with HTBI primers. TCRdb ran MiXCR on the multiplex PCR reads and lists one entry per CDR3 protein. The sample holds roughly 500,000 distinct CDR3 sequences, around an eighth seen once. The sequenced sample was blood. The V call is TRBV30, the J call TRBJ1-1; 7 bases map to TRBD1. The source of this sequence is a woman in her 30s with Graves' ophthalmopathy. The CDR3 sequence is CAWREDRSHTEAFF. CDR3 coding DNA: TGTGCCTGGAGGGAGGACAGGTCTCACACTGAAGCTTTCTTT.